The 20 T cell receptor beta chains below all came from one sample that was sequenced in a study of cytomegalovirus exposure and HLA in healthy donors. PCR used 60 Vbeta primers and 13 Jbeta primers. Only in-frame clones appear in the TCRdb table, and some are missing; sequencing was by immunoSEQ multiplex PCR. The sample includes about 190,000 clones, roughly 79% of them seen just once. Material for sequencing was PBMCs. These receptors originate from a woman under 30 in good health and CMV-seronegative.

This clone was counted between two and nine times. The rearrangement joins TRBV6-1 to TRBJ2-1; 10 nucleotides line up with TRBD2. V shed 6 bases and J 5 bases; nucleotides not matched to a gene: 7. The V gene's germline CDR1 is MNHNS and CDR2 SASEGT. The CDR3 totals 15 residues. The CDR3 DNA follows: TGTGCCAGCAGCCACAGCGGGGGGGCCCACAATGAGCAGTTCTTC. This translates into CASSHSGGAHNEQFF.

In its sample, this clone was seen many times. The J gene is TRBJ2-3, the V gene TRBV6-4; 14 bases align to TRBD2. Germline CDR1 MRHNA, CDR2 SNTAGT. Trimming took 0 bases from V and 4 from J; bases not matched to a gene: 0. There are 16 residues in the CDR3. CDR3 sequence: CASSDSTSGGADTQYF. In DNA, the CDR3 is TGTGCCAGCAGTGACTCGACTAGCGGGGGGGCAGATACGCAGTATTTT.

In this sample, this clone turned up a few times. The genes are TRBV6-6 and TRBJ2-3, with 7 bases matching TRBD1. Trimming at V came to 4 bases and at J to 4 bases, leaving 5 bases not matched to a gene. In germline, CDR1 is MNHNY, CDR2 SVGAGI (reference sequence). The CDR3 is 14 residues long. The CDR3 DNA is TGTGCCAGCAGTTCACAGGGGTTTGCAGATACGCAGTATTTT. Translation gives CASSSQGFADTQYF.

The V call is TRBV28, the J call TRBJ1-6, with 7 bases matching TRBD1. The ends lost 6 bases at V and 8 bases at J; junction bases unmatched: 4. Germline V gene sequence: CDR1 MDHEN, CDR2 SYDVKM. The CDR3 is 13 amino acids. CDR3 sequence reads: CASRPGGYSPLHF. CDR3 nucleotides: TGTGCCAGCAGGCCAGGGGGGTATTCACCCCTCCACTTT.

This chain connects TRBV5-6 to TRBJ1-2, with D possibly matching TRBD1 (5 bases). The CDR3 totals 14 residues. Germline values: CDR1 SGHDT, CDR2 YYEEEE. V was cut by 2 bases and J by 2 bases, with 10 bases left in between. The CDR3 is CASSFSRENYGYTF. The DNA of the CDR3 is TGTGCCAGCAGCTTTAGCAGGGAAAACTATGGCTACACCTTC.

V and J are TRBV7-9 and TRBJ2-5, with D possibly matching TRBD2 (7 bases). The CDR3 has 13 residues. Between the trimmed V and J ends, which lost 8 bases and 5 bases, there was a span of 15 bases. Germline V gene data show CDR1 as SEHNR and CDR2 as FQNEAQ (reference sequence). The CDR3 DNA is TGTGCCAGCTCCCAAGAGGGGGGGGAGACCCAGTACTTC. It yields the protein CASSQEGGETQYF.

The V gene is TRBV4-1, the J gene TRBJ2-3; D possibly corresponds to TRBD2 (5 bases). Trimming removed 1 base at V and 4 bases at J, with 12 bases between. CDR1 and CDR2 from the germline V gene are MGHRA and YSYEKL. The CDR3 is made up of 15 amino acids. The CDR3 protein is CASSQVRGSADTQYF. DNA for the CDR3: TGCGCCAGCAGCCAAGTACGAGGGAGTGCAGATACGCAGTATTTT.

The chain carries TRBV5-1 and TRBJ1-1; possibly TRBD1 for D (6 bases). With 0 bases removed from V and 7 bases from J, the gap between germline ends came to 19 bases. Germline V CDR1 and CDR2: SGHRS, YFSETQ. This CDR3 contains 16 residues. This chain's CDR3 is CASSLVPGARGNEAFF. In DNA, the CDR3 is TGCGCCAGCAGCTTGGTCCCGGGGGCGCGGGGGAATGAAGCTTTCTTT.

The chain has TRBV7-6 and TRBJ2-5, with 9 bases matching TRBD2. Germline CDR1 and CDR2: SGHVS and FNYEAQ. Germline trimming cut 8 bases from V and 8 bases from J; bases unmatched to any gene: 12. The CDR3 spans 14 residues. DNA for the CDR3: TGTGCCAGCGTGGCGGGGGGGAATATTATCACCCAGTACTTC. The encoded protein is CASVAGGNIITQYF.

Turning to this clone: Other nucleotide sequences in the sample specify the same CDR3. The chain recombines TRBV29-1 with TRBJ1-5, with 9 bases lining up with TRBD1. Germline values: CDR1 SQVTM, CDR2 ANQGSEA. The CDR3 contains 12 residues. The trim removed 6 bases at V and 4 bases at J, leaving 1 base unmatched. CDR3 residues: CSVGTGNQPQHF. The DNA of the CDR3 is TGCAGCGTAGGGACAGGGAATCAGCCCCAGCATTTT.

The rearrangement joins TRBV19 to TRBJ2-3, with 9 bases matching TRBD2. Germline V gene lookup returns CDR1 LNHDA and CDR2 SQIVND (reference sequence). The ends lost 2 bases at V and 2 bases at J; junction bases unmatched: 11. This CDR3 has 18 residues. The CDR3 is CASSISSGGTASTDTQYF. The CDR3 bases are TGTGCCAGTAGTATATCGAGCGGGGGGACCGCCTCCACAGATACGCAGTATTTT.

The genes are TRBV5-6 and TRBJ2-1; maybe TRBD1 (6 bases). V shed 2 bases and J shed 9 bases, with 18 bases lying between them. The length of the CDR3 is 15 residues. The germline CDR1 and CDR2 sequences are SGHDT and YYEEEE. DNA for the CDR3: TGTGCCAGCAGCTTTGCATTAAACAGGGTGGGTGAGCAGTTCTTC. Amino acid sequence: CASSFALNRVGEQFF.

V gene TRBV18 combines with J gene TRBJ1-1, with no clear D. Germline V CDR1 and CDR2: KGHSH, LQKENI. This CDR3 comprises 18 residues. The V gene lost 4 bases and the J gene lost 1 base, with 22 bases spanning the gap. The CDR3 region has the DNA TGTGCCAGCTCACGACCGGTCGGACTCTTAGTATCGAACACTGAAGCTTTCTTT. Encoded protein: CASSRPVGLLVSNTEAFF.

The CDR3 protein is CASSLGTSRTEAFF. The CDR3 DNA is TGCGCCAGCAGCTTGGGGACATCCCGCACTGAAGCTTTCTTT. The rearrangement uses TRBV5-1 and TRBJ1-1, with D perhaps TRBD1 (5 bases). CDR3 length: 14 amino acids. Germline V CDR1 and CDR2: SGHRS, YFSETQ. Trimming pared 0 bases from V and 4 bases from J, leaving 10 bases between. Supplemented by reference TRBV5-1 and TRBJ1-1, the full variable domain reads KAGVTQTPRYLIKTRGQQVTLSCSPISGHRSVSWYQQTPGQGLQFLFEYFSETQRNKGNFPGRFSGRQFSNSRSEMNVSTLELGDSALYLCASSLGTSRTEAFFGQGTRLTVV.

The genes are TRBV30 and TRBJ2-2, with 10 bases matching TRBD1. Looked up from germline, CDR1 is GTSNPN and CDR2 is SVGIG (reference sequence). CDR3 length equals 14 residues. The V gene end was trimmed by 6 bases and the J gene end by 1 base; junction bases not matched to a gene: 2. The CDR3 reads CACRDRGNTGELFF. The CDR3 DNA follows: TGTGCCTGCAGGGACAGGGGGAACACCGGGGAGCTGTTTTTT.

The rearrangement links TRBV5-8 to TRBJ2-5, with 8 bases matching TRBD1. The DNA matches TRBJ2-7 better at its end, which makes the J call doubtful. This CDR3 contains 14 residues. Per the germline V gene, CDR1 is SGHTS and CDR2 is YDEGEE. The CDR3 is CASSLGQGLYEQYF. CDR3 DNA sequence: TGTGCCAGCAGCTTGGGACAGGGGCTCTACGAGCAGTACTTC.

The rearrangement joins TRBV6-5 to TRBJ1-4, with TRBD1 identical over 8 bases. Germline trimming cut 0 bases from V and 7 bases from J; bases unmatched to any gene: 4. Per germline, CDR1 MNHEY and CDR2 SVGAGI. The CDR3 sequence is 15 residues long. In DNA, the CDR3 is TGTGCCAGCAGTTACTCCGGACAGGGAGGTGAAAAACTGTTTTTT. This gives the protein CASSYSGQGGEKLFF.

This clone was picked up a small number of times. This chain connects TRBV6-6 to TRBJ1-5; a possible D gene is TRBD1 (6 bases). Trimming pared 5 bases from V and 4 bases from J, leaving 12 bases between. Germline V gene data show CDR1 as MNHNY and CDR2 as SVGAGI (reference sequence). This CDR3 has 14 residues. DNA of the CDR3: TGTGCCAGCAGTCCCGGACAGTCGAATCAGCCCCAGCATTTT. Translation gives CASSPGQSNQPQHF.

CDR3 sequence reads: CASSPTRDQPQHF. CDR3 nucleotides: TGCGCCAGCAGCCCGACGCGGGACCAGCCCCAGCATTTT. The rearrangement links TRBV4-1 to TRBJ1-5, with D perhaps TRBD1 (5 bases). The ends were cut back, 4 bases at V and 7 bases at J, with 11 bases in the middle. Per germline, CDR1 MGHRA and CDR2 YSYEKL. This CDR3 has 13 residues.

The genes are TRBV6-5 and TRBJ1-1, with unresolved D. V gave up 3 bases and J gave up 1 base, with 9 bases separating them. CDR3 length: 14 residues. Germline V gives CDR1 MNHEY, CDR2 SVGAGI. The chain's CDR3 is CASSYYGENTEAFF. The CDR3 region has the DNA TGTGCCAGCAGTTATTACGGAGAGAACACTGAAGCTTTCTTT.